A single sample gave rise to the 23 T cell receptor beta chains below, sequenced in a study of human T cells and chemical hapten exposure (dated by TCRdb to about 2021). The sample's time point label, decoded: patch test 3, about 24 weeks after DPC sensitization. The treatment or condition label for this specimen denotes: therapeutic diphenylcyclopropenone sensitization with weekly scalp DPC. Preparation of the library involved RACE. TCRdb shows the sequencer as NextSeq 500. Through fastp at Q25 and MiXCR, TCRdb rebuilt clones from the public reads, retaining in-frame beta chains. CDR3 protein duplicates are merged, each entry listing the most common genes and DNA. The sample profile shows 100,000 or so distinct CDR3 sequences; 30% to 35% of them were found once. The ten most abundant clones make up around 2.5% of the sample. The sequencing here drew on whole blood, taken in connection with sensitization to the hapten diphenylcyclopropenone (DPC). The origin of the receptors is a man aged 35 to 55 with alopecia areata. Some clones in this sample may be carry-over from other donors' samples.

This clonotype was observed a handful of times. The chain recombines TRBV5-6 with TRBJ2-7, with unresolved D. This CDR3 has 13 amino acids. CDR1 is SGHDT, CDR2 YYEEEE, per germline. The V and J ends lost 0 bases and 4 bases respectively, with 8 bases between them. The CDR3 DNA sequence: TGTGCCAGCAGCTTGGTTTCCGGATACGAGCAGTACGTC. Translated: CASSLVSGYEQYV.

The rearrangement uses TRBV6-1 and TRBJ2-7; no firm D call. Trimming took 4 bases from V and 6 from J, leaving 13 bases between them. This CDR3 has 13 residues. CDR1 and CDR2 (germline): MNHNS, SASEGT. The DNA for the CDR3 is TGTGCCAGCAGTGGGATCTTCGTAAGCGAGCAGTACTTC. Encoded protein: CASSGIFVSEQYF.

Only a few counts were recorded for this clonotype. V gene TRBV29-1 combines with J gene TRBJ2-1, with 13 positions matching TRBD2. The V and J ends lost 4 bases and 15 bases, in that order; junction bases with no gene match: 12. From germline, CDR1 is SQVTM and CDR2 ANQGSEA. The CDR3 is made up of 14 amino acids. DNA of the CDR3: TGCAGCGTTGCAACTAGCGGGAGGGCCGTTTGGTGGTTCTTC. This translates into CSVATSGRAVWWFF.

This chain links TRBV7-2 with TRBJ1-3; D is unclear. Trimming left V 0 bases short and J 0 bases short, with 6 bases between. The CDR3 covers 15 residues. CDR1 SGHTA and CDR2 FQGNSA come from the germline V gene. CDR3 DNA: TGTGCCAGCAGCTTAGCTGGAAACTCTGGAAACACCATATATTTT. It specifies CASSLAGNSGNTIYF. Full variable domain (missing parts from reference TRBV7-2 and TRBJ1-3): GAGVSQSPSNKVTEKGKDVELRCDPISGHTALYWYRQSLGQGLEFLIYFQGNSAPDKSGLPSDRFSAERTGGSVSTLTIQRTQQEDSAVYLCASSLAGNSGNTIYFGEGSWLTVV.

CDR3 sequence (DNA): TGTGCCACCAGTGACCCCCGCGTCCGGGACGGTGGCACAGATACGCAGTATTTT. Its translation: CATSDPRVRDGGTDTQYF. V gene TRBV24-1 combines with J gene TRBJ2-3, with D perhaps TRBD1 or TRBD2 (5 bases each). Germline V gene lookup returns CDR1 KGHDR and CDR2 SFDVKD. CDR3 length: 18 residues. V lost 4 bases and J 1 base, leaving 20 bases between the germline ends.

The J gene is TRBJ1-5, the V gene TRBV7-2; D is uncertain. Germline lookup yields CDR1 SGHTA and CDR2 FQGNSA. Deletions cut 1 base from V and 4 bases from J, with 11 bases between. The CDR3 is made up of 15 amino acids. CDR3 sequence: CASSLELEGNQPQHF. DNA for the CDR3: TGTGCCAGCAGCTTAGAGTTAGAGGGAAATCAGCCCCAGCATTTT.

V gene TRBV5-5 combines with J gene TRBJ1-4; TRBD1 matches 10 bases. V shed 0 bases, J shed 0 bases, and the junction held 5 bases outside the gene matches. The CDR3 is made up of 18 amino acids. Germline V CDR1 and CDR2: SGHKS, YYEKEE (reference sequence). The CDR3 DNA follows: TGTGCCAGCAGCTTGGGGGACAGGGGTCATGCAACTAATGAAAAACTGTTTTTT. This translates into CASSLGDRGHATNEKLFF. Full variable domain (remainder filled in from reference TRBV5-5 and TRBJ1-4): DAGVTQSPTHLIKTRGQQVTLRCSPISGHKSVSWYQQVLGQGPQFIFQYYEKEERGRGNFPDRFSARQFPNYSSELNVNALLLGDSALYLCASSLGDRGHATNEKLFFGSGTQLSVL.

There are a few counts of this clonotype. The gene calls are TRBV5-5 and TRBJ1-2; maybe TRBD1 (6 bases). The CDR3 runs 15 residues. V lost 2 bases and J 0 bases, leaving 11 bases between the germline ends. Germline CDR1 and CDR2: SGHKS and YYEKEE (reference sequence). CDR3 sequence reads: CASSLQGGANYGYTF. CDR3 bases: TGTGCCAGCAGCTTACAGGGAGGCGCTAACTATGGCTACACCTTC. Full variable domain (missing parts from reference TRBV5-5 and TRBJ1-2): DAGVTQSPTHLIKTRGQQVTLRCSPISGHKSVSWYQQVLGQGPQFIFQYYEKEERGRGNFPDRFSARQFPNYSSELNVNALLLGDSALYLCASSLQGGANYGYTFGSGTRLTVV.

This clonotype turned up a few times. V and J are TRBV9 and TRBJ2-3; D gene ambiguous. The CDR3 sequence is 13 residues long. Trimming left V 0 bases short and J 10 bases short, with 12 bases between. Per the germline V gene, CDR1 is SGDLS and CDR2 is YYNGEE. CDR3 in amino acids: CASSVGISDPQYF. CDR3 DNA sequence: TGTGCCAGCAGCGTAGGCATCTCCGACCCGCAGTATTTT.

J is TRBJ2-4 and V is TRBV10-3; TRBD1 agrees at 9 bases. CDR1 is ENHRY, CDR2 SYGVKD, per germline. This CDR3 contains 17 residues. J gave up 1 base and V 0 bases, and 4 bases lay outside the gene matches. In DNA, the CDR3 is TGTGCCATCAGTGAGTCGATGACAGGGGGGGCCAAAAACATTCAGTACTTC. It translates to CAISESMTGGAKNIQYF.

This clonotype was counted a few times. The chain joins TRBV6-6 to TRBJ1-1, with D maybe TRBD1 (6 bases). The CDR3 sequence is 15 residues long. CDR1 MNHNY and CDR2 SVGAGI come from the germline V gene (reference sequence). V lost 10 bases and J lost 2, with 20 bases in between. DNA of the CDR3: TGTGCCATATCGCTGGGGGCTGAGGGTAACACTGAAGCTTTCTTT. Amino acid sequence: CAISLGAEGNTEAFF.

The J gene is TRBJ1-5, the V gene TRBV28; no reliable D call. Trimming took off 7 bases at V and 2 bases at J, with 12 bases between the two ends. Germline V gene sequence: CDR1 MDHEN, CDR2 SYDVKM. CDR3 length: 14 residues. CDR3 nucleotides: TGTGCCAGCAACGGAATGGTAGGCAATCAGCCCCAGCATTTT. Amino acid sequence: CASNGMVGNQPQHF.

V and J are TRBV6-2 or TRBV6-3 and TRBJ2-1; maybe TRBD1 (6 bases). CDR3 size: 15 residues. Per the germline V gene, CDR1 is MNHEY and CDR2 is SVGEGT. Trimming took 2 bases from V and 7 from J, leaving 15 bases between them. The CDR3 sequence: CASSYGADRGNEQFF. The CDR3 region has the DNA TGTGCCAGCAGTTACGGGGCGGATAGGGGGAATGAGCAGTTCTTC.

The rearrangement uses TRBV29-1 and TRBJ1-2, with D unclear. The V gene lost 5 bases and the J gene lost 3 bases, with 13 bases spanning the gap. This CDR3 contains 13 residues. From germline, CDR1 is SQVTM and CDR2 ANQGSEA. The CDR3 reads CSVRVGTDYGYTF. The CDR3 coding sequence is TGCAGCGTTAGGGTGGGAACCGACTATGGCTACACCTTC.

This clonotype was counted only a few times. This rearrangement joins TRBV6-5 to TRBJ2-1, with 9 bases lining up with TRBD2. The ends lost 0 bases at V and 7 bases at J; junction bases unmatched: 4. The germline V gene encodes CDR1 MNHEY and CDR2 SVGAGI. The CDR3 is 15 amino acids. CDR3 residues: CASSYSTSGPNEQFF. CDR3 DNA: TGTGCCAGCAGTTACTCGACTAGCGGACCTAATGAGCAGTTCTTC.

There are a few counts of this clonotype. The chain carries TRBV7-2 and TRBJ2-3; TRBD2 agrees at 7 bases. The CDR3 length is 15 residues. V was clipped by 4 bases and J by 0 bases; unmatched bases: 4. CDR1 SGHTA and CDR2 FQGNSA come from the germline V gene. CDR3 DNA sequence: TGTGCCAGCAGCTCCCTAGCGGAAAGCACAGATACGCAGTATTTT. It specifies CASSSLAESTDTQYF.

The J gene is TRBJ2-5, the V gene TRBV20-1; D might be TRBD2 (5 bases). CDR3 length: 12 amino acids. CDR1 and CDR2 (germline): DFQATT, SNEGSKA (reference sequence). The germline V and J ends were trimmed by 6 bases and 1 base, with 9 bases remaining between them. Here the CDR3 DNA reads TGCAGTGCGGAGGCAGGCCAAGAGACCCAGTACTTC. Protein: CSAEAGQETQYF.

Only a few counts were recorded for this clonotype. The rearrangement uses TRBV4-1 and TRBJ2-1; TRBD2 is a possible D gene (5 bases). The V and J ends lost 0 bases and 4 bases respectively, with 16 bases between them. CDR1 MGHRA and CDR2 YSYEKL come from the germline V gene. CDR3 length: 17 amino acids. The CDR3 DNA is TGCGCCAGCAGCCAAGATGGGCTTAGCGCCCGATACAATGAGCAGTTCTTC. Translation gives CASSQDGLSARYNEQFF.

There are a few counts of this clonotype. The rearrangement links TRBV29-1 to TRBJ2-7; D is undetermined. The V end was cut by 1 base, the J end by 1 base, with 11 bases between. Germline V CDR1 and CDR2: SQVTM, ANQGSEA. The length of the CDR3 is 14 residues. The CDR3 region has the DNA TGCAGCGTTGAAGGGTCGCACCTGTCCTACGAGCAGTACTTC. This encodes CSVEGSHLSYEQYF.

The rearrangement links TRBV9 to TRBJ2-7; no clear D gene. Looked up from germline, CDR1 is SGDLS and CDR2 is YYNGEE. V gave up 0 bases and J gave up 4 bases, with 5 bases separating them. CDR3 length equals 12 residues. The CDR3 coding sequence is TGTGCCAGCAGCGTAGGAGAGTACGAGCAGTACTTC. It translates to CASSVGEYEQYF.

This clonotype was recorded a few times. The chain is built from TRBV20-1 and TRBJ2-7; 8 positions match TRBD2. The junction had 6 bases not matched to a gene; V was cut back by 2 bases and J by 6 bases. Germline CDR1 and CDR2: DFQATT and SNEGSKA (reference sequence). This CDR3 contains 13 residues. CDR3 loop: CSARRLATSEQYV. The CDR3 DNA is TGCAGTGCTAGACGACTAGCGACATCCGAGCAGTACGTC.

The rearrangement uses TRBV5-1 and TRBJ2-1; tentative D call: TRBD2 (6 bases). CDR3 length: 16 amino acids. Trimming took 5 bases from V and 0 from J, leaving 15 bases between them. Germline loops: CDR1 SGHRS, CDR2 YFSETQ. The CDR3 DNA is TGCGCCAGCAGGGGGACCCTAGCGCCCTCCTACAATGAGCAGTTCTTC. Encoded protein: CASRGTLAPSYNEQFF.

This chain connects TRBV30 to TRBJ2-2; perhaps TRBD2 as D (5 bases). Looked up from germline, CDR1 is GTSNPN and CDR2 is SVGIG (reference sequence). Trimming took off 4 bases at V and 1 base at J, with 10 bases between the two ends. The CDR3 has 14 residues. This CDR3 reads CAWNQAVNTGELFF. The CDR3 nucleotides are TGTGCCTGGAACCAAGCGGTGAACACCGGGGAGCTGTTTTTT.